This is a list of T cell receptor beta chains from one sample in a study of blood T cell repertoires in COVID-19. The protocol was immunoSEQ multiplex PCR, while the TCRdb copy is restricted to in-frame clones and leaves out a portion. The data contain about 220,000 clones, roughly 90% of them seen just once; the ten biggest clones take up 2.2%. Material: peripheral blood. These receptors all come from a man aged 25 to 45 who had recovered from COVID-19. Each CDR3 is given with its conserved first and last residue. The D gene is left open where the match is weak. Clone size is stated in some rows and not others, as once, few, many or a class when expanded.

size: once
J: TRBJ1-5
D: TRBD1
V: TRBV18
DNA: TGTGCCAGCGCCGCCGGGACAGGTTATCAGCCCCAGCATTTT
CDR3: CASAAGTGYQPQHF

size: .
J: TRBJ2-1
D: TRBD2
V: TRBV7-2
DNA: TGTGCCAGCAGCTTAAGGGTGGGTGTCCAGCGGGGGATCGGTGAGCAGTTCTTC
CDR3: CASSLRVGVQRGIGEQFF

size: .
J: TRBJ2-7
D: .
V: TRBV10-3
DNA: TGTGCCATCAGGGTGCAAATCTCAGACGAGCAGTACTTC
CDR3: CAIRVQISDEQYF

size: .
J: TRBJ1-6
D: .
V: TRBV27
DNA: TGTGCCAGCACCCGAATCCTACAGGGTAGCGATAATTCACCCCTCCACTTT
CDR3: CASTRILQGSDNSPLHF

size: .
J: TRBJ2-5
D: TRBD1
V: TRBV13
DNA: TGTGCCAGCAGCTTACCACAGGGGCGGTGGGAGACCCAGTACTTC
CDR3: CASSLPQGRWETQYF

size: many
J: TRBJ1-1
D: .
V: TRBV7-2
DNA: TGTGCCCAACCCCTTGGGGGGGGCAACACTGAAGCTTTCTTT
CDR3: CAQPLGGGNTEAFF

size: .
J: TRBJ1-5
D: .
V: TRBV12-3/TRBV12-4
DNA: TGTGCCAGCAGTTCAGGGTATCAGCCCCAGCATTTT
CDR3: CASSSGYQPQHF

size: few
J: TRBJ1-4
D: .
V: TRBV5-1
DNA: TGCGCCAGCAGCTTGGAAGCAGGGGTGGAACTGTTTTTT
CDR3: CASSLEAGVELFF

size: few
J: TRBJ2-1
D: TRBD2
V: TRBV7-2
DNA: TGTGCCAGCAGCTTCGAGCGGGGGGGGCCCAAAGAGCAGTTCTTC
CDR3: CASSFERGGPKEQFF

size: .
J: TRBJ1-1
D: .
V: TRBV19
DNA: TGTGCCAGTAGTATAGGGGGGGGATATAGCACTGAAGCTTTCTTT
CDR3: CASSIGGGYSTEAFF

size: .
J: TRBJ2-1
D: TRBD1
V: TRBV18
DNA: TGTGCCAGCTCACCTCCGGGACAGACCTACAATGAGCAGTTCTTC
CDR3: CASSPPGQTYNEQFF

size: few
J: TRBJ2-5
D: TRBD1
V: TRBV30
DNA: TGTGCCTGGAGTCCCGGACAGGGGGCGGGCGAGACCCAGTACTTC
CDR3: CAWSPGQGAGETQYF

size: .
J: TRBJ2-5
D: TRBD1
V: TRBV4-3
DNA: TGCGCCAGCAGCCAAGACCTCCAGGGGGTCAAGGAGACCCAGTACTTC
CDR3: CASSQDLQGVKETQYF

size: .
J: TRBJ2-7
D: TRBD1
V: TRBV5-4
DNA: TGTGCCAGCAGTGCCGGGACAGCCGAGCAGTACTTC
CDR3: CASSAGTAEQYF

size: .
J: TRBJ1-3
D: TRBD1
V: TRBV3-1/TRBV3-2
DNA: TGTGCCAGCAGCCAAGTTGGACAGGCCGTTCTCTCTGGAAACACCATATATTTT
CDR3: CASSQVGQAVLSGNTIYF

size: once
J: TRBJ1-4
D: TRBD1
V: TRBV23-1
DNA: TGCGCCAGCAGCCCCGAACCGGGACAGAGGAGTGAAAAACTGTTTTTT
CDR3: CASSPEPGQRSEKLFF

size: .
J: TRBJ1-2
D: .
V: TRBV7-2
DNA: TGTGCCAGCAGCGAGGGAATCTATGGCTACACCTTC
CDR3: CASSEGIYGYTF

size: .
J: TRBJ2-5
D: .
V: TRBV24-1
DNA: TGTGCCACCAGTCGGGGGTCAGAGACCCAGTACTTC
CDR3: CATSRGSETQYF

size: .
J: TRBJ1-2
D: .
V: TRBV5-1
DNA: TGCGCCAGCAGCTTGGGTCAGGGTGACCGGGGCTACACCTTC
CDR3: CASSLGQGDRGYTF

size: .
J: TRBJ1-4
D: .
V: TRBV5-1
DNA: TGCGCCAGCAGCTTGGGGGTTTTGAGGGAAAAACTGTTTTTT
CDR3: CASSLGVLREKLFF

size: .
J: TRBJ1-6
D: TRBD1
V: TRBV7-2
DNA: TGTGCCAGCAGCCTTCGGACAGGGCTAAATTCACCCCTCCACTTT
CDR3: CASSLRTGLNSPLHF